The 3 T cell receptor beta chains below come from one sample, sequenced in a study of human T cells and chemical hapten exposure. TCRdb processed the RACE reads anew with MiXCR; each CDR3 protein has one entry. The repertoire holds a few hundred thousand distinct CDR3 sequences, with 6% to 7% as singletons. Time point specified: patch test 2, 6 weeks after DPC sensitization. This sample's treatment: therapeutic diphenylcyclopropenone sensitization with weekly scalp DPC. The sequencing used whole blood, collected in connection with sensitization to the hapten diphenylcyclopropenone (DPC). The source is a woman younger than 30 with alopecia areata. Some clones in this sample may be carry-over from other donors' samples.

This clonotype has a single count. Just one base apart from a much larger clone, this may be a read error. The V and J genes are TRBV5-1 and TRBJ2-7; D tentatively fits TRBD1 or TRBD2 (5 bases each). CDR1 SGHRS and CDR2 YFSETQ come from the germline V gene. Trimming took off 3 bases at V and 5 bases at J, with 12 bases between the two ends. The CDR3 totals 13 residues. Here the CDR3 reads CASSSTGTHEQYF. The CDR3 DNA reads TGCGCCAGCAGCTCAACCGGGACCCACGAGCAGTACTTC.

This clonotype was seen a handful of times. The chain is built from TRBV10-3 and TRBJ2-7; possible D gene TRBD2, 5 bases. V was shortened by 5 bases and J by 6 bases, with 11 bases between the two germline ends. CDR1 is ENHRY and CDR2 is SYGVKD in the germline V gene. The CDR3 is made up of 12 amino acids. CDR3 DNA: TGTGCCATCAGTTCCTTAGCGTCCGAGCAGTACTTC. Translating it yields CAISSLASEQYF.

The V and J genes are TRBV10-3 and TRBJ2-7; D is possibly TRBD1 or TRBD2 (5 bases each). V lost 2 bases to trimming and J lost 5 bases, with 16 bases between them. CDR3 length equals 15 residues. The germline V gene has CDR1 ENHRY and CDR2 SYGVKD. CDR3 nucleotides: TGTGCCATCAGTGAGCGTCCTAGCTGGGGCGACGAGCAGTACTTC. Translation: CAISERPSWGDEQYF.